These 19 T cell receptor beta chains came from one sample sequenced in a study of T-cell reconstitution after alpha-beta-depleted transplantation in children. Researchers prepared the TCRbeta library using unique molecular identifiers, the study reports. TCRdb re-analysed the PCR reads in MiXCR, keeping a single row per CDR3 protein. The table has fewer than 750,000 distinct CDR3 sequences, more than 20% seen once; the top ten hold 13% to 15%. Sequencing used PBMCs, mostly from graft donor cells, obtained 360 days after TCRalphabeta/CD19-depleted stem cell transplant. These receptors came from a boy under two years old who had a stem cell transplant for acute myeloid leukemia, so the T cells may come from the graft donor.

V usage is TRBV4-3 and J usage is TRBJ2-7; 7 bases are shared with TRBD2. The CDR3 runs to 16 residues. The V gene's germline CDR1 is LGHNA and CDR2 YSLEER. Germline trimming cut 0 bases from V and 4 bases from J; bases unmatched to any gene: 9. The DNA for the CDR3 is TGCGCCAGCAGCCAAGATGGGGGGGACCCTTATTACGAGCAGTACTTC. Amino acid sequence: CASSQDGGDPYYEQYF.

A few counts support this clonotype. The CDR3 is CASSSHRVSIYTEAFF. In DNA form, the CDR3 reads TGTGCCAGCAGCTCTCACAGGGTTTCGATTTATACTGAAGCTTTCTTT. The chain is built from TRBV7-3 and TRBJ1-1; perhaps TRBD1 as D (6 bases). Germline CDR1 and CDR2: SGHTA and FQGTGA. Trimming removed 4 bases at V and 5 bases at J, with 20 bases between. This CDR3 is built from 16 residues.

This clonotype was observed at least ten times. This chain uses TRBV12-3 or TRBV12-4 with TRBJ2-1; D may be TRBD2 (6 bases). CDR3 length: 13 residues. The V end lost 4 bases, the J end lost 6 bases, and 10 bases lay between the germline ends. This CDR3 is CASSWGLPNEQFF. DNA of the CDR3: TGTGCCAGCAGTTGGGGACTTCCCAATGAGCAGTTCTTC.

The chain couples TRBV6-5 to TRBJ2-1; 10 nucleotides agree with TRBD2. V shed 2 bases and J 6 bases; nucleotides not matched to a gene: 4. CDR3 length: 15 amino acids. In germline, CDR1 is MNHEY, CDR2 SVGAGI. The CDR3 sequence is CASSYGLAASNEQFF. For the CDR3, the DNA is TGTGCCAGCAGTTACGGACTAGCGGCATCCAATGAGCAGTTCTTC.

This clonotype has only a few counts. CDR3 residues: CASSPRLAGWDEQFF. CDR3 DNA sequence: TGTGCCAGCAGCCCCCGACTAGCGGGGTGGGATGAGCAGTTCTTC. This chain connects TRBV7-2 to TRBJ2-1; TRBD2 matches 11 bases. The V and J ends lost 5 bases and 8 bases, in that order; junction bases with no gene match: 8. CDR3 length: 15 residues. Germline V gene sequence: CDR1 SGHTA, CDR2 FQGNSA.

The rearrangement uses TRBV6-2 or TRBV6-3 and TRBJ2-1; 12 bases align to TRBD1. The germline CDR1 and CDR2 sequences are MNHEY and SVGEGT. The CDR3 is 18 residues long. V lost 5 bases, J lost 3 bases, and 11 bases stayed unmatched. The CDR3 DNA reads TGTGCCAGCAGTCGTCACCGGGACAGGGGGCCGGTCTACAATGAGCAGTTCTTC. This encodes CASSRHRDRGPVYNEQFF.

To note about this clonotype: A junction end diverges from the germline sequence, so it may reflect a read error. This rearrangement joins TRBV29-1 to TRBJ2-4, with 10 bases fitting TRBD1. Germline CDR1 SQVTM, CDR2 ANQGSEA. The CDR3 runs 14 residues. In DNA form, the CDR3 reads TGCAGCGTTGAACCTCTGGACAGGGGGGACATTCAGTGCTTC. Translated: CSVEPLDRGDIQCF.

The chain couples TRBV6-5 to TRBJ1-1, with 8 bases aligning to TRBD1. The CDR3 covers 16 residues. Germline V gene data show CDR1 as MNHEY and CDR2 as SVGAGI. With 5 bases clipped from V and 0 bases from J, the junction kept 8 bases outside the gene matches. The CDR3 DNA reads TGTGCCAGCAGTACCGGGACAGGTTCCATGAACACTGAAGCTTTCTTT. It is translated as CASSTGTGSMNTEAFF.

The chain joins TRBV6-2 or TRBV6-3 to TRBJ2-7; D is unresolved. V lost 5 bases to trimming and J lost 3 bases, with 8 bases between them. The germline V gene has CDR1 MNHEY and CDR2 SVGEGT. CDR3 size: 12 residues. CDR3 bases: TGTGCCAGCAGTCAGACTCACTACGAGCAGTACGTC. Residues: CASSQTHYEQYV.

V gene TRBV20-1 combines with J gene TRBJ2-5; TRBD2 matches at 13 bases. The CDR3 loop spans 16 amino acids. The ends lost 1 base at V and 6 bases at J; junction bases unmatched: 8. Germline-derived CDR1 and CDR2 are DFQATT and SNEGSKA (reference sequence). CDR3 nucleotide sequence: TGCAGTGCTAGAGTGACCGGGACTAGCGGGATTAAGACCCAGTACTTC. Protein sequence: CSARVTGTSGIKTQYF.

Many counts were recorded for this clonotype. The genes are TRBV2 and TRBJ2-5; 8 nucleotides line up with TRBD1. This CDR3 contains 14 residues. Germline CDR1 is SNHLY and CDR2 is FYNNEI. V was clipped by 6 bases and J by 5 bases; unmatched bases: 8. The CDR3 DNA reads as TGTGCCAGCAGACAACCAGGGGGCGAGGAGACCCAGTACTTC. Its protein product is CASRQPGGEETQYF.

The chain has TRBV29-1 and TRBJ2-7, with D possibly TRBD1 on 7 matching bases. This CDR3 is built from 16 residues. The V gene lost 4 bases and the J gene lost 4 bases, with 23 bases spanning the gap. Germline CDR1 SQVTM, CDR2 ANQGSEA. The CDR3 protein is CSVVGKTGTSSYEQYV. CDR3 DNA: TGCAGCGTTGTGGGGAAGACAGGGACTTCCTCATACGAGCAGTACGTC.

The chain combines TRBV20-1 with TRBJ2-5, with 13 bases identical to TRBD2. The CDR3 loop spans 14 amino acids. Germline lookup yields CDR1 DFQATT and CDR2 SNEGSKA (reference sequence). Trimming took 5 bases from V and 2 from J; bases not matched to a gene: 2. CDR3 loop: CSALTSGGQETQYF. The CDR3 region has the DNA TGCAGTGCTTTGACTAGCGGGGGGCAAGAGACCCAGTACTTC.

In this sample, this clonotype turned up a few times. The V gene is TRBV12-3 or TRBV12-4, the J gene TRBJ2-1; 16 nucleotides line up with TRBD2. This CDR3 spans 16 amino acids. After removal of 4 bases from V and 11 bases from J, the junction contained 8 bases not matched to a gene. CDR3 in DNA: TGTGCCAGCAGTTACGGGACTAGCGGGGGGGCCCTCAAGCAGTTCTTC. Translation gives CASSYGTSGGALKQFF.

The chain has TRBV10-1 and TRBJ1-3, with D tentatively TRBD1 (6 bases). Germline V gene sequence: CDR1 WNHNN, CDR2 SYGVQD (reference sequence). This CDR3 has 13 amino acids. Trimming left V 0 bases short and J 8 bases short, with 8 bases between. As DNA, the CDR3 is TGCGCCAGCAGTGAGTCGTCAGGGGACACCATATATTTT. This gives the protein CASSESSGDTIYF.

This clonotype was seen only a few times. The chain joins TRBV7-2 to TRBJ1-2; 8 bases fit TRBD1. This CDR3 comprises 16 residues. Germline V CDR1 and CDR2: SGHTA, FQGNSA. The V segment lost 2 bases and the J segment 8 bases; nucleotides outside the gene matches: 13. The CDR3 sequence: CASSLTSGGAHRGYTF. The CDR3 DNA reads as TGTGCCAGCAGCTTAACTTCAGGGGGCGCCCATCGGGGCTACACCTTC.

The rearrangement joins TRBV6-1 to TRBJ2-7; D is unclear. Germline V gene lookup returns CDR1 MNHNS and CDR2 SASEGT. Deletions cut 2 bases from V and 3 bases from J, with 14 bases between. The CDR3 runs to 15 residues. In nucleotides, the CDR3 is TGTGCCAGCAGTGAATTTTATCGAGGATTCTACGAGCAGTACGTC. This gives the protein CASSEFYRGFYEQYV.

This clonotype was observed many times. This sequence joins TRBV20-1 and TRBJ2-3; D is unresolved. Trimming took off 5 bases at V and 4 bases at J, with 16 bases between the two ends. Germline V gene data show CDR1 as DFQATT and CDR2 as SNEGSKA (reference sequence). This CDR3 comprises 14 residues. CDR3 sequence reads: CSAPGNPTSDTQYF. The CDR3, as DNA: TGCAGTGCTCCGGGTAACCCGACCTCAGATACGCAGTATTTT.

This clonotype was counted once. This chain uses TRBV5-1 with TRBJ2-5, with D tentatively TRBD1 (6 bases). There are 16 residues in the CDR3. Germline lookup yields CDR1 SGHRS and CDR2 YFSETQ. Trimming stripped 4 bases from V and 4 bases from J, with 20 bases between. The CDR3 DNA sequence: TGCGCCAGCAGCATACAACCACAGGGTTCGCGAGAGACCCAGTACTTC. Translating gives CASSIQPQGSRETQYF.